These 13 T cell receptor beta chains share one sample of origin, sequenced in a study of shared clonotypes between healthy human individuals. Only in-frame clones appear in the TCRdb table, and some are missing; sequencing was by immunoSEQ multiplex PCR. Found here are around 2.3 million clones, approximately 94% of them singletons; the top ten hold roughly 0.13%. Input material: naive CD4+ T cells sorted from blood. Subset in this sample: CD45RA+ positively selected. These receptors were obtained from a man aged 18 to 29 in good health.

As for this clone: This sample includes further DNA sequences coding for the same CDR3. The rearrangement links TRBV5-1 to TRBJ2-7; D unresolved. Germline lookup yields CDR1 SGHRS and CDR2 YFSETQ. Trimming shortened V by 0 bases and J by 4 bases, and 2 bases separated the two germline ends. This CDR3 is 11 amino acids long. The CDR3 bases are TGCGCCAGCAGCTTGGATTACGAGCAGTACTTC. As protein: CASSLDYEQYF.

The rearrangement links TRBV2 to TRBJ2-7, with 10 bases that match TRBD2. The CDR3 is made up of 14 amino acids. Germline V lookup: CDR1 SNHLY, CDR2 FYNNEI. V lost 6 bases, J lost 1 base, and 3 bases stayed unmatched. CDR3 coding DNA: TGTGCCAGCAGGCCTAGCGGGAGTTCCTACGAGCAGTACTTC. Residues: CASRPSGSSYEQYF.

The chain links TRBV28 to TRBJ2-3; 7 bases are a match to TRBD1. V dropped 8 bases and J dropped 1; count of bases not matched to a gene: 0. This CDR3 is built from 12 residues. Per the germline V gene, CDR1 is MDHEN and CDR2 is SYDVKM. The CDR3 loop is CASDRGTDTQYF. In DNA, the CDR3 is TGTGCCAGCGACAGGGGCACAGATACGCAGTATTTT.

The V gene is TRBV7-2, the J gene TRBJ2-7; D might be TRBD2 (6 bases). CDR3 size: 17 residues. Germline CDR1 reads SGHTA; CDR2 reads FQGNSA. Deletions cut 1 base from V and 3 bases from J, with 19 bases between. The CDR3 DNA is TGTGCCAGCAGCTTAGATGAGCGGGCTGTTCGCTTCTACGAGCAGTACTTC. Translated: CASSLDERAVRFYEQYF.

The chain combines TRBV5-1 with TRBJ2-7; no clear D gene. The V end was cut by 0 bases, the J end by 1 base, with 11 bases between. The CDR3 has 15 residues. The germline V gene has CDR1 SGHRS and CDR2 YFSETQ. CDR3 residues: CASSLVAEVSYEQYF. CDR3 in DNA: TGCGCCAGCAGCTTGGTGGCAGAAGTGTCCTACGAGCAGTACTTC.

Comments on this clone: The sample holds other DNA sequences that translate to the same CDR3. The chain has TRBV6-5 and TRBJ1-2; 7 bases line up with TRBD1. The CDR3 consists of 13 residues. The trim removed 0 bases at V and 5 bases at J, leaving 0 bases unmatched. Germline V CDR1 and CDR2: MNHEY, SVGAGI. CDR3 sequence: CASSYSTGYGYTF. The CDR3 DNA sequence: TGTGCCAGCAGTTACTCGACAGGGTATGGCTACACCTTC.

The chain recombines TRBV7-2 with TRBJ2-1; D is undetermined. CDR3 length: 15 residues. The V gene's germline CDR1 is SGHTA and CDR2 FQGNSA. The V end lost 1 base, the J end lost 2 bases, and 9 bases lay between the germline ends. CDR3 sequence reads: CASSLVDDPYNEQFF. In DNA form, the CDR3 reads TGTGCCAGCAGCTTAGTCGACGACCCCTACAATGAGCAGTTCTTC.

This clone was recorded a few times. The same CDR3 also results from other DNA sequences found in this sample. The chain uses TRBV5-1 and TRBJ1-6, with TRBD1 matching 7 bases. The germline gives CDR1 SGHRS, CDR2 YFSETQ. The CDR3 has 15 residues. The V segment lost 0 bases and the J segment 7 bases; nucleotides outside the gene matches: 4. CDR3 loop: CASSLGQGRNSPLHF. Written as DNA, the CDR3 is TGCGCCAGCAGCTTGGGACAGGGTAGGAATTCACCCCTCCACTTT.

This rearrangement joins TRBV6-5 to TRBJ2-1; 7 bases agree with TRBD2. J was trimmed by 8 bases and V by 6 bases; bases with no gene match: 13. The CDR3 is made up of 15 amino acids. Germline loops: CDR1 MNHEY, CDR2 SVGAGI. The CDR3 sequence is CASSPLGGSRDEQFF. CDR3 sequence (DNA): TGTGCCAGCAGCCCACTGGGCGGGAGTCGGGATGAGCAGTTCTTC.

The table lists this clone with a count of one. Other DNA variants within this sample encode the same CDR3. The CDR3 nucleotides read TGTGCCAGCAGTTCCCCCGGGACAGCTAATGAAAAACTGTTTTTT. Its protein product is CASSSPGTANEKLFF. V and J are TRBV28 and TRBJ1-4; 7 positions agree with TRBD1. J lost 3 bases, V lost 4 bases, and 5 bases had no gene match. Germline V lookup: CDR1 MDHEN, CDR2 SYDVKM. This CDR3 region has 15 residues.

The V gene is TRBV4-3, the J gene TRBJ1-2; perhaps TRBD1 as D (5 bases). With 4 bases removed from V and 4 bases from J, the gap between germline ends came to 19 bases. There are 16 residues in the CDR3. Germline CDR1 and CDR2: LGHNA and YSLEER. CDR3 DNA sequence: TGCGCCAGCAGCCCCGAAAGGGGTTGGGGGTTCTATGGCTACACCTTC. Amino acids: CASSPERGWGFYGYTF.

This chain links TRBV28 with TRBJ2-7, with D possibly matching TRBD1 (6 bases). V lost 8 bases and J 3 bases, leaving 14 bases between the germline ends. This CDR3 is built from 13 residues. Germline CDR1 is MDHEN and CDR2 is SYDVKM. CDR3 sequence: CASASGTHYEQYF. In DNA, the CDR3 is TGTGCCAGCGCGTCCGGGACACACTACGAGCAGTACTTC.

Comment on this clone: Other nucleotide sequences from this sample produce the same CDR3. The chain combines TRBV7-3 with TRBJ2-1, with TRBD2 identical over 7 bases. This CDR3 has 14 residues. V gave up 0 bases and J gave up 9 bases; unmatched junction bases: 5. Germline CDR1 is SGHTA and CDR2 is FQGTGA. The CDR3 loop is CASSLTGEGTEQFF. The CDR3 DNA sequence: TGTGCCAGCAGCTTAACAGGGGAGGGCACTGAGCAGTTCTTC. Using reference TRBV7-3 and TRBJ2-1 for the parts outside the CDR3, the full variable domain is GAGVSQTPSNKVTEKGKYVELRCDPISGHTALYWYRQSLGQGPEFLIYFQGTGAADDSGLPNDRFFAVRPEGSVSTLKIQRTERGDSAVYLCASSLTGEGTEQFFGPGTRLTVL.